One sample yielded the 22 T cell receptor beta chains listed below, sequenced in a study of T cell clusters in autoimmune cytopenias. Each sample's input was 200 to 250 ng genomic DNA, 38,000 or so genome equivalents. TRB rearrangements were amplified by touch-down multiplex PCR with mixed TRB-A/B primers. TCRdb derives one entry per CDR3 protein from the multiplex PCR reads, leaving out DNA. Listed are fewer than 6,000 distinct CDR3 sequences; around 16% falls within the top ten. Another study also made use of these data, one on T cell repertoires in aging, cancer and after chemotherapy.

The specimen sequenced was peripheral blood. The receptors originated from a human donor in good health.

J is TRBJ2-2 and V is TRBV29-1; the TCRdb D gene call, TRBD2, has no DNA to confirm it. CDR1 SQVTM and CDR2 ANQGSEA come from the germline V gene. The length of the CDR3 is 16 residues. The CDR3 sequence: CSVVVAGGPGTGELFF.

This clonotype registers medium-sized (0.01 to 0.1%) by frequency. The rearrangement uses TRBV15 and TRBJ1-4; TCRdb selects TRBD1, and the lack of DNA leaves this call unchecked. CDR1 and CDR2 from the germline V gene are LNHNV and YYDKDF (reference sequence). This CDR3 comprises 18 residues. CDR3: CATSRGRDRGRVNEKLFF.

Frequency places this clonotype as medium-sized. The rearrangement joins TRBV15 to TRBJ2-5. The CDR3 has 15 residues. CDR1 is LNHNV, CDR2 YYDKDF, per germline (reference sequence). CDR3 sequence reads: CATSRDAANQETQYF.

Frequency places this clonotype as medium-sized. This rearrangement joins TRBV30 to TRBJ2-1; absent DNA, TCRdb's TRBD2 call cannot be checked. This CDR3 contains 18 residues. Germline V gives CDR1 GTSNPN, CDR2 SVGIG (reference sequence). The chain's CDR3 is CAWAGTSGRPTSSGEQFF.

This chain links TRBV10-3 with TRBJ2-7. This CDR3 spans 12 amino acids. Looked up from germline, CDR1 is ENHRY and CDR2 is SYGVKD. This CDR3 reads CAIGGSGYEQYF.

The chain recombines TRBV5-1 with TRBJ1-6; the D call from TCRdb, TRBD1, cannot be confirmed without DNA. This CDR3 is built from 14 residues. Germline V gives CDR1 SGHRS, CDR2 YFSETQ. The CDR3 region is CASSRNRENSPLHF.

V and J are TRBV30 and TRBJ1-1; without DNA, the TCRdb call of TRBD1 cannot be checked. Looked up from germline, CDR1 is GTSNPN and CDR2 is SVGIG (reference sequence). The CDR3 contains 15 residues. CDR3 loop: CAWSVRGKGNTEAFF.

The chain employs TRBV27 and TRBJ1-5; TCRdb's D call of TRBD1 is untestable without DNA. The CDR3 is 15 amino acids. Germline V lookup: CDR1 MNHEY, CDR2 SMNVEV (reference sequence). The CDR3 sequence is CASSGTGGSYQPQHF.

This clonotype is identified as medium-sized from frequency. The chain recombines TRBV6-5 with TRBJ2-7. Germline V gene data show CDR1 as MNHEY and CDR2 as SVGAGI. The CDR3 runs 11 residues. CDR3: CASRNSREQYF.

The chain's CDR3 is CASSYGRGNSPLHF. The rearrangement uses TRBV6-2 or TRBV6-3 and TRBJ1-6; no DNA is available, so the TRBD1 call from TCRdb remains unchecked. The CDR3 has 14 amino acids. The V gene's germline CDR1 is MNHEY and CDR2 SVGEGT.

This clonotype ranks as medium-sized in terms of frequency. The chain couples TRBV29-1 to TRBJ1-1. The CDR3 is 11 residues long. Germline V CDR1 and CDR2: SQVTM, ANQGSEA. The CDR3 loop reads CSVPSYTEAFF.

Considering frequency, this clonotype is medium-sized. J is TRBJ2-3 and V is TRBV11-1; the TRBD2 assignment by TCRdb is unverifiable without DNA. Germline CDR1 and CDR2: SGHAT and FQDESV (reference sequence). The CDR3 is 13 residues long. The CDR3 spells CASSRDFTDTQYF.

The chain carries TRBV6-1 and TRBJ2-5; TCRdb reports TRBD2, a call that lacks DNA to check it against. The germline CDR1 and CDR2 sequences are MNHNS and SASEGT. The CDR3 extends over 15 amino acids. The CDR3 is CASGGGDKVLGTQYF.

The rearrangement links TRBV6-1 to TRBJ1-2; TCRdb designates TRBD1, a call that cannot be tested without DNA. The CDR3 has 16 residues. Germline V gene sequence: CDR1 MNHNS, CDR2 SASEGT. The CDR3 is CASSEEQGAPSYGYTF.

This clonotype is labeled medium-sized based on frequency. The J gene is TRBJ2-1, the V gene TRBV5-5. Germline V gene lookup returns CDR1 SGHKS and CDR2 YYEKEE (reference sequence). This CDR3 spans 18 amino acids. Here the CDR3 reads CASSWDRPELLSYNEQFF.

The chain employs TRBV6-2 or TRBV6-3 and TRBJ1-4; TCRdb selects TRBD1, and the lack of DNA leaves this call unchecked. The CDR3 contains 14 residues. The germline V gene encodes CDR1 MNHEY and CDR2 SVGEGT. The CDR3: CASSYSLGPAKLFF.

This clonotype is identified as medium-sized from frequency. The V and J genes are TRBV5-5 and TRBJ2-2. There are 15 residues in the CDR3. Germline-derived CDR1 and CDR2 are SGHKS and YYEKEE (reference sequence). The CDR3 protein is CASSLEQANTGELFF.

This clonotype counts as medium-sized by frequency. This CDR3 reads CASSFGAGMTGELFF. The chain links TRBV12-3 or TRBV12-4 to TRBJ2-2; TCRdb names TRBD1, which stays unverified in the absence of DNA. There are 15 residues in the CDR3.

Measured by frequency, this clonotype is medium-sized. The rearrangement joins TRBV15 to TRBJ2-2. Germline V gene lookup returns CDR1 LNHNV and CDR2 YYDKDF (reference sequence). CDR3 length: 15 amino acids. The CDR3 here is CATSRAGQNTGELFF.

This clonotype is identified as medium-sized from frequency. This chain's CDR3 is CASSIKLAGDTDTQYF. The V gene is TRBV19, the J gene TRBJ2-3; there is no DNA to check the TCRdb D call of TRBD2. The CDR3 contains 16 residues. CDR1 and CDR2 (germline): LNHDA, SQIVND (reference sequence).

Frequency places this clonotype as medium-sized (0.01 to 0.1%). The J gene is TRBJ1-2, the V gene TRBV30; no DNA is available, so the TRBD1 call from TCRdb remains unchecked. CDR3 length: 13 residues. Germline CDR1 reads GTSNPN; CDR2 reads SVGIG (reference sequence). The CDR3 loop is CAWVRGPTGGYTF.

The CDR3 reads CASLSGRGGTEAFF. V is TRBV18 and J is TRBJ1-1; TCRdb returns TRBD1, unconfirmable since there is no DNA. This CDR3 has 14 amino acids. The germline CDR1 and CDR2 sequences are KGHSH and LQKENI.